The 3 T cell receptor beta chains below were found in one sample sequenced in a study of blood T cell repertoires in COVID-19. Clones were read by immunoSEQ multiplex PCR, and TCRdb kept only the in-frame ones, dropping some. The data contain more than 250,000 clones, about 86% of them seen just once; the ten biggest clones take up approximately 1.1%. The sample consisted of peripheral blood. The receptors derive from a woman in her 50s with acute or convalescent COVID-19.

The rearrangement joins TRBV28 to TRBJ2-7; a possible D gene is TRBD1 (5 bases). The germline V and J ends were trimmed by 5 bases and 2 bases, with 10 bases remaining between them. The CDR3 is 13 residues long. Germline V lookup: CDR1 MDHEN, CDR2 SYDVKM. The CDR3 region is CASSTRQTYEQYV. The CDR3, as DNA: TGTGCCAGCAGTACCCGACAGACCTACGAGCAGTACGTC.

The J gene is TRBJ2-5, the V gene TRBV24-1; 8 bases align to TRBD2. The CDR3 extends over 17 amino acids. Germline V lookup: CDR1 KGHDR, CDR2 SFDVKD. Unmatched junction bases numbered 13, after V lost 3 bases and J lost 5 bases. The CDR3 protein is CATSDMGLGLAGETQYF. The CDR3 nucleotides read TGTGCCACCAGTGATATGGGCCTCGGACTAGCAGGGGAGACCCAGTACTTC.

J is TRBJ1-1 and V is TRBV4-2, with 9 bases identical to TRBD1. The CDR3 covers 15 residues. Trimming at V came to 4 bases and at J to 4 bases, leaving 7 bases not matched to a gene. Per the germline V gene, CDR1 is LGHNA and CDR2 is YNFKEQ. CDR3: CASSRNRGQSTEAFF. The CDR3 DNA is TGTGCCAGCAGCCGAAACAGGGGGCAAAGCACTGAAGCTTTCTTT.